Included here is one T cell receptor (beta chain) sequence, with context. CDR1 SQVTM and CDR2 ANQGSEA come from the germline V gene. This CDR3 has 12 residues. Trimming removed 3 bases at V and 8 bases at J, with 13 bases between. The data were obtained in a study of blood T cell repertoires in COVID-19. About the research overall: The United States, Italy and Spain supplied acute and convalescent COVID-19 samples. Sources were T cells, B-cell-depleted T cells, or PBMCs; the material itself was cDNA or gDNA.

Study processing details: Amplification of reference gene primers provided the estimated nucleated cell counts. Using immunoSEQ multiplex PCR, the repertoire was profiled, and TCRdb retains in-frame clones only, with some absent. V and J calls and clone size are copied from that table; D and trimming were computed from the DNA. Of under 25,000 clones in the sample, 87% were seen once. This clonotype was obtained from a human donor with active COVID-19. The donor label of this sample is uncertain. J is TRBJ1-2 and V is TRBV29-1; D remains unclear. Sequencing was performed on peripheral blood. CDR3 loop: CSVESGYRGYTF. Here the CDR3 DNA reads TGCAGCGTTGAGTCGGGGTATCGGGGCTACACCTTC.